This T cell receptor beta chain was sequenced during a study of T-cell memory formation after mild COVID-19. This clonotype was found many times. Antigen: not known. Trimming left V 7 bases short and J 10 bases short, with 19 bases between. The CDR3 length is 13 residues. CDR1 and CDR2 (germline): LGHDT, YNNKEL (reference sequence). Study observations and caveats: Pre-infection memory harbored some responding clones, suggesting cross-reactive memory joined.

TCRdb re-analysed the 5' RACE reads in MiXCR, keeping a single row per CDR3 protein. The table records about 320,000 distinct CDR3 sequences, roughly an eighth of them present only once. The sample comprised PBMCs or a T cell subset sorted from them (not recorded which). V gene TRBV3-1 combines with J gene TRBJ1-2, with a weak D call TRBD1 (5 bases). The source is a man aged 18 to 35 who had mild COVID-19 (a few samples of this study predate the infection). Cell type and time point are not known. The CDR3 loop reads CASNRQGEVYYTF. The CDR3, as DNA: TGTGCCAGCAACCGTCAGGGCGAGGTATACTACACCTTC.